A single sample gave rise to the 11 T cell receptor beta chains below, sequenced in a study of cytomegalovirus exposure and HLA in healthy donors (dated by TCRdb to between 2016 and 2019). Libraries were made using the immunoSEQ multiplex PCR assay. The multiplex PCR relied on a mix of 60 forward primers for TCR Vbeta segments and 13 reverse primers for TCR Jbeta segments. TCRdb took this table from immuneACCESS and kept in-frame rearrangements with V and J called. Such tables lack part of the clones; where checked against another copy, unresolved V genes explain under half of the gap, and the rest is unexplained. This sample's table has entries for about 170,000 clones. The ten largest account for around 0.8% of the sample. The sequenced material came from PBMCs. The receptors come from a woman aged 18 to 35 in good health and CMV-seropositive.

Here the CDR3 DNA reads TGTGCCAGCAGCGCACTTGCCGCCTACGAGCAGTACTTC. Its translation is CASSALAAYEQYF. The genes are TRBV5-8 and TRBJ2-7; D is ambiguous. Deletions cut 4 bases from V and 2 bases from J, with 10 bases between. The CDR3 consists of 13 residues. From germline, CDR1 is SGHTS and CDR2 YDEGEE.

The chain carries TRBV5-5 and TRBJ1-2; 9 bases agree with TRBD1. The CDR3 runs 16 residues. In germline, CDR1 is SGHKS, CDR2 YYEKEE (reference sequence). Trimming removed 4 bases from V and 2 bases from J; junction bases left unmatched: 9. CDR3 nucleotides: TGTGCCAGCAGCATCCGGGACAGGGCGCGGAACTATGGCTACACCTTC. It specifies CASSIRDRARNYGYTF.

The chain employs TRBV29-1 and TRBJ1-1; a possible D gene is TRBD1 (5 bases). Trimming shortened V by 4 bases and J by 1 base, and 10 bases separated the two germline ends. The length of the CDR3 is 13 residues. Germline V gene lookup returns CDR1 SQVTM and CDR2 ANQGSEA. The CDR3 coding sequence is TGCAGCGTTGTTCGACAGTCGAACACTGAAGCTTTCTTT. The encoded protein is CSVVRQSNTEAFF.

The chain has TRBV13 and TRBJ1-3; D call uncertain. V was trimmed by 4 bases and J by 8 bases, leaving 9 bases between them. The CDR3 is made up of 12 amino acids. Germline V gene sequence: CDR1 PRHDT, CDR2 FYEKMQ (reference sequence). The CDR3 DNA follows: TGTGCCAGCAGCTCCCGGAGGTACACCATATATTTT. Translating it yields CASSSRRYTIYF.

The CDR3, as DNA: TGTGCCATCAGTGGTCCGGGACAGGGAACCACTGAAGCTTTCTTT. This encodes CAISGPGQGTTEAFF. The genes are TRBV10-3 and TRBJ1-1, with 9 bases that match TRBD1. CDR1 ENHRY and CDR2 SYGVKD come from the germline V gene. The CDR3 spans 15 residues. V shed 4 bases and J 4 bases; nucleotides not matched to a gene: 7.

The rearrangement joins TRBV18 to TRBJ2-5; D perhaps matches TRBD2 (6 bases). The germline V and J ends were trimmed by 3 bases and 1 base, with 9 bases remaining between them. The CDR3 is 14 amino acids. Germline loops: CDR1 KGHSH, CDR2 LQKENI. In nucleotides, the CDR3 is TGTGCCAGCTCACCTGCGGGGACCCAAGAGACCCAGTACTTC. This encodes CASSPAGTQETQYF.

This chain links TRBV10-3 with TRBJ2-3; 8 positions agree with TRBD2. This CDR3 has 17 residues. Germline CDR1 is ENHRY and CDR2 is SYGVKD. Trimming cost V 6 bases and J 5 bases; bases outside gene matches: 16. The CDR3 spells CAISDNLAGPRGDTQYF. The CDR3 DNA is TGTGCCATCAGCGACAATCTAGCGGGTCCCAGGGGAGATACGCAGTATTTT.

This CDR3 reads CASSSGLAGEQFF. CDR3 nucleotide sequence: TGTGCCAGCAGCTCGGGACTAGCTGGGGAGCAGTTCTTC. V and J are TRBV7-9 and TRBJ2-1; 9 bases agree with TRBD2. V shed 4 bases, J shed 10 bases, and the junction held 5 bases outside the gene matches. Germline CDR1 reads SEHNR; CDR2 reads FQNEAQ (reference sequence). The CDR3 sequence is 13 residues long. The full variable domain, its missing parts supplied by reference TRBV7-9 and TRBJ2-1, is DTGVSQNPRHKITKRGQNVTFRCDPISEHNRLYWYRQTLGQGPEFLTYFQNEAQLEKSRLLSDRFSAERPKGSFSTLEIQRTEQGDSAMYLCASSSGLAGEQFFGPGTRLTVL.

The DNA of the CDR3 is TGTGCCAGCAGTGTCGAGCTCCTGACTGGCGGGGAGCTGTTTTTT. Translating it yields CASSVELLTGGELFF. The chain employs TRBV2 and TRBJ2-2; D call uncertain. The germline gives CDR1 SNHLY, CDR2 FYNNEI. The CDR3 totals 15 residues. V lost 4 bases and J lost 7, with 16 bases in between.

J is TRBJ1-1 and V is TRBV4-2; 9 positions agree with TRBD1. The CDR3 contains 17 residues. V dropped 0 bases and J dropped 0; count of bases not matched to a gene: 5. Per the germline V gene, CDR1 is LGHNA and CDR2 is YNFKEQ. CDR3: CASSQDGDRVMNTEAFF. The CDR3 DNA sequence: TGTGCCAGCAGCCAAGATGGGGACAGGGTAATGAACACTGAAGCTTTCTTT.

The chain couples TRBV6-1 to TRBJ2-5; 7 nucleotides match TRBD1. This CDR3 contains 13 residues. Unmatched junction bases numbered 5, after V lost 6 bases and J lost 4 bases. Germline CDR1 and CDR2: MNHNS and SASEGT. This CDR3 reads CASRMAGGETQYF. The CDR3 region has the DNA TGTGCCAGCAGGATGGCAGGGGGAGAGACCCAGTACTTC.